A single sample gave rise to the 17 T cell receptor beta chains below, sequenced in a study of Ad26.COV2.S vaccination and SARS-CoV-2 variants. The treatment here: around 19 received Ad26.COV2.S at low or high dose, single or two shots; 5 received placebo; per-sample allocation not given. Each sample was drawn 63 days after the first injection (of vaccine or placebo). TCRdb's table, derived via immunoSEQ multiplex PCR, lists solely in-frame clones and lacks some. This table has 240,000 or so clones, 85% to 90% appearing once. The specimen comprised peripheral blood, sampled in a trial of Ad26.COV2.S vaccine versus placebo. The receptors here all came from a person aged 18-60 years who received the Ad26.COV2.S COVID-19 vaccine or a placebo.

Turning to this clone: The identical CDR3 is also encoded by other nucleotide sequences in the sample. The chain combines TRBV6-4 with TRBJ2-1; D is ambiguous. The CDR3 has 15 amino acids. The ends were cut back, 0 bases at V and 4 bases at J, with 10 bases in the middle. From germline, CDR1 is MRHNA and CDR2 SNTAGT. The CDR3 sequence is CASSDSGSGYNEQFF. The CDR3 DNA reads TGTGCCAGCAGTGACTCGGGATCGGGTTACAATGAGCAGTTCTTC.

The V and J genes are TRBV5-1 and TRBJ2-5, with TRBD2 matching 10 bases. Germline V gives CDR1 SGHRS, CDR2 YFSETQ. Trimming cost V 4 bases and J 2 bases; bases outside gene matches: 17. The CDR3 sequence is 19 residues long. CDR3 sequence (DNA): TGCGCCAGCAGCCGAGTGATGGTACTAGCGGGAAAAATTCAAGAGACCCAGTACTTC. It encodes CASSRVMVLAGKIQETQYF.

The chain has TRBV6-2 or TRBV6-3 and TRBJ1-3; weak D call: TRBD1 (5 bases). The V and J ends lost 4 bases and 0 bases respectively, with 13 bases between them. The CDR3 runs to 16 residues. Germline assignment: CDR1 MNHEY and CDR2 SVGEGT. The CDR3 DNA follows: TGTGCCAGCAGTTTCACAGGCTCCAACTCTGGAAACACCATATATTTT. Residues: CASSFTGSNSGNTIYF.

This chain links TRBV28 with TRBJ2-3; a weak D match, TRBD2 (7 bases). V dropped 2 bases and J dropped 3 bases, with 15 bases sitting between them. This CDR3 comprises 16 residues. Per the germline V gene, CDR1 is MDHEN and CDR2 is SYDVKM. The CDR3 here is CASSLTVGGGTDTQYF. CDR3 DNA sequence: TGTGCCAGCAGTTTAACGGTGGGAGGGGGAACAGATACGCAGTATTTT.

The CDR3 DNA sequence: TGTGCCAGCAGCCCTAACGGGGGGGTTGACAATGAGCAGTTCTTC. It encodes CASSPNGGVDNEQFF. The chain recombines TRBV7-3 with TRBJ2-1; TRBD2 aligns across 8 bases. This CDR3 is 15 amino acids long. The junction had 8 bases not matched to a gene; V was cut back by 5 bases and J by 5 bases. The germline V gene encodes CDR1 SGHTA and CDR2 FQGTGA. Supplemented by reference TRBV7-3 and TRBJ2-1, the full variable domain reads GAGVSQTPSNKVTEKGKYVELRCDPISGHTALYWYRQSLGQGPEFLIYFQGTGAADDSGLPNDRFFAVRPEGSVSTLKIQRTERGDSAVYLCASSPNGGVDNEQFFGPGTRLTVL.

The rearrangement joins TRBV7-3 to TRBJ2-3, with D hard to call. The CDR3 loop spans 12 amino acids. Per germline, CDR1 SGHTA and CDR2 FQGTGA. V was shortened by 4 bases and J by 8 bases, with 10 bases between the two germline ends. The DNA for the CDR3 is TGTGCCAGCAGCTCCCCCCCGGGTACGCAGTATTTT. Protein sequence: CASSSPPGTQYF.

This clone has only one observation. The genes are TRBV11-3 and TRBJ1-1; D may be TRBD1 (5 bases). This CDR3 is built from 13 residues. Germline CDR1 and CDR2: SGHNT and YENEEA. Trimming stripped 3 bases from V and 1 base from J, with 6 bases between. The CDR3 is CASSFQGNTEAFF. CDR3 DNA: TGTGCCAGCAGCTTTCAGGGGAACACTGAAGCTTTCTTT.

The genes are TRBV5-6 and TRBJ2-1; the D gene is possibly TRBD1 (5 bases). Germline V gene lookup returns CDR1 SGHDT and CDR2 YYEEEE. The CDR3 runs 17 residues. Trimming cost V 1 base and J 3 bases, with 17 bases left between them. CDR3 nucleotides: TGTGCCAGCAGCTTGCGCAGGGCAGGACAACGCTACAATGAGCAGTTCTTC. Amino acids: CASSLRRAGQRYNEQFF.

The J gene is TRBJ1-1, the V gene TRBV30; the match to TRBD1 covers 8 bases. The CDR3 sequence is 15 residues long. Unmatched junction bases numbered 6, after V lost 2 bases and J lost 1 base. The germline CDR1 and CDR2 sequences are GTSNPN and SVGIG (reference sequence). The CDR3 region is CAWSILGQGNTEAFF. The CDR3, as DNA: TGTGCCTGGAGTATCCTAGGACAGGGGAACACTGAAGCTTTCTTT.

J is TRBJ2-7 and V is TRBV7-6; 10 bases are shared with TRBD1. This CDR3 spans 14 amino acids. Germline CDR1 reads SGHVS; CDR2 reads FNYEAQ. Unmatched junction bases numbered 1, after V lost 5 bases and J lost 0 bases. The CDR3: CASSRQGASYEQYF. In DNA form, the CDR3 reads TGTGCCAGCAGCAGACAGGGGGCCTCCTACGAGCAGTACTTC.

CDR3 sequence: CATSDPRLAERTDTQYF. CDR3 sequence (DNA): TGTGCCACCAGTGATCCTCGACTAGCGGAGCGCACAGATACGCAGTATTTT. The chain links TRBV24-1 to TRBJ2-3; the match to TRBD2 covers 9 bases. The CDR3 spans 17 residues. V gave up 3 bases and J gave up 1 base; unmatched junction bases: 7. Germline values: CDR1 KGHDR, CDR2 SFDVKD.

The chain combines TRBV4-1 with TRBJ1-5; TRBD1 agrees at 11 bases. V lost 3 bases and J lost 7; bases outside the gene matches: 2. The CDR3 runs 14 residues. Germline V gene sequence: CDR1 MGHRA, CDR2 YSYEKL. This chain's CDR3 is CASSQGQGVQPQHF. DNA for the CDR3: TGCGCCAGCAGCCAGGGACAGGGGGTACAGCCCCAGCATTTT.

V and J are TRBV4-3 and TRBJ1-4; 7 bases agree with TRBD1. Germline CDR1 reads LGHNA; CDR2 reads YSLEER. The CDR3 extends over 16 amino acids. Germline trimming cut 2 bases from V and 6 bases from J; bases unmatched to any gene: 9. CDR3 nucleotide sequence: TGCGCCAGCAGCCAAAAAACGGGCAGGGGGGATGAAAAACTGTTTTTT. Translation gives CASSQKTGRGDEKLFF.

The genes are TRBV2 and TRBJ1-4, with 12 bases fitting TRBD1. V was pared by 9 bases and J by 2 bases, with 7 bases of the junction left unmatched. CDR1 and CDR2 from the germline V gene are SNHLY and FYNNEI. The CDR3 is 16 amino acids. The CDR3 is CARGTGGAPTNEKLFF. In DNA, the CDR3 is TGTGCCAGGGGGACAGGGGGCGCCCCCACTAATGAAAAACTGTTTTTT. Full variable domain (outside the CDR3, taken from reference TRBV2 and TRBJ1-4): EPEVTQTPSHQVTQMGQEVILRCVPISNHLYFYWYRQILGQKVEFLVSFYNNEISEKSEIFDDQFSVERPDGSNFTLKIRSTKLEDSAMYFCARGTGGAPTNEKLFFGSGTQLSVL.

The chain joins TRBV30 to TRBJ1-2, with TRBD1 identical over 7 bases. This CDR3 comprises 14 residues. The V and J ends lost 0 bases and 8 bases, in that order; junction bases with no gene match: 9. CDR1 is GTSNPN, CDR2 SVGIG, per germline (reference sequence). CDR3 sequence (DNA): TGTGCCTGGAGTGTAGCCAACAGGGGCGACGGCTACACCTTC. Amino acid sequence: CAWSVANRGDGYTF.

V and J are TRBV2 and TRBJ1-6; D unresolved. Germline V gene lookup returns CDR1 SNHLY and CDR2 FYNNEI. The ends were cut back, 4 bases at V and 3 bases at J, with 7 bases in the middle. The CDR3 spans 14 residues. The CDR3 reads CASSAIVYNSPLHF. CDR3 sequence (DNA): TGTGCCAGCAGTGCGATTGTCTATAATTCACCCCTCCACTTT.

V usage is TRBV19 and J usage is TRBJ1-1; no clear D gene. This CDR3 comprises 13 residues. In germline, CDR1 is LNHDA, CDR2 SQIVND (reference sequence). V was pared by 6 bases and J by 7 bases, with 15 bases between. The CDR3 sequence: CASRLGSPLEAFF. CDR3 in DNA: TGTGCCAGTAGACTGGGAAGCCCGCTTGAAGCTTTCTTT.